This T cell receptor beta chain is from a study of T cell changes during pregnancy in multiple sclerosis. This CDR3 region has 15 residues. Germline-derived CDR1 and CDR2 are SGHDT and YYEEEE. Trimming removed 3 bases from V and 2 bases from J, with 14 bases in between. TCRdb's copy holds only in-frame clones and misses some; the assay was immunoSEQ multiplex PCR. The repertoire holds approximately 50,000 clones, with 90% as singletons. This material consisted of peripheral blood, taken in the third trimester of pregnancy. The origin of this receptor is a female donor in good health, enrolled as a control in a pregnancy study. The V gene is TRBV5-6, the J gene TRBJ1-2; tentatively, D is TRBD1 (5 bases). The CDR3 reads CASSSKGTANYGYTF. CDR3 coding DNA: TGTGCCAGCAGCTCAAAGGGGACTGCCAACTATGGCTACACCTTC.